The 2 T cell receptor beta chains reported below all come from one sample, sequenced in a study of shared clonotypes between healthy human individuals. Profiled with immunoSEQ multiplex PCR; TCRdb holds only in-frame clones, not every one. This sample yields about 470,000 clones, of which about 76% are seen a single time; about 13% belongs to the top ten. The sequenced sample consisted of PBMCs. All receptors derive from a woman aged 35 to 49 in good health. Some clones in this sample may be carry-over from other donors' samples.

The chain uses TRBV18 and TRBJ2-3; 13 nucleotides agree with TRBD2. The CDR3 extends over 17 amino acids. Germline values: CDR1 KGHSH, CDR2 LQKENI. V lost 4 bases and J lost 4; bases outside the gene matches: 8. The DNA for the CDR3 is TGTGCCAGCTCACTACGGACTAGCGGGAGTTACGCAGATACGCAGTATTTT. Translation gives CASSLRTSGSYADTQYF.

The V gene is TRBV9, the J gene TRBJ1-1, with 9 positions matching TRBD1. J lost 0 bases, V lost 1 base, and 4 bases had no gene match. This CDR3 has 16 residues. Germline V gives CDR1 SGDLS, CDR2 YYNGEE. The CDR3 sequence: CASSVTGQGLNTEAFF. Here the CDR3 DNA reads TGTGCCAGCAGCGTAACAGGACAGGGGTTGAACACTGAAGCTTTCTTT.